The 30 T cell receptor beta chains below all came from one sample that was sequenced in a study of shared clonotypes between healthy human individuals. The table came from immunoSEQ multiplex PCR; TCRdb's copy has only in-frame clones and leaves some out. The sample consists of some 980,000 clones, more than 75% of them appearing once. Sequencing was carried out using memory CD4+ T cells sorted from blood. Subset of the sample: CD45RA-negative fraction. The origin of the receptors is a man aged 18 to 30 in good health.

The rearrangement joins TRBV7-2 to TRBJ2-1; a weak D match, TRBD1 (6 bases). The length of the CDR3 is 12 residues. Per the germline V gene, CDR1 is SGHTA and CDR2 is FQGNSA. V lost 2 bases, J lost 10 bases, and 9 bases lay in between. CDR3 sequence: CASSLQGKEQFF. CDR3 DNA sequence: TGTGCCAGCAGCTTACAGGGGAAAGAGCAGTTCTTC.

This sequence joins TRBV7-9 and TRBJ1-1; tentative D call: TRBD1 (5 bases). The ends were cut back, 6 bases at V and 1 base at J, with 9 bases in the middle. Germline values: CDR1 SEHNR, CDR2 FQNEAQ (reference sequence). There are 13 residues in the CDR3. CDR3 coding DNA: TGTGCCAGCAGGGGGCCGGGGAACACTGAAGCTTTCTTT. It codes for CASRGPGNTEAFF.

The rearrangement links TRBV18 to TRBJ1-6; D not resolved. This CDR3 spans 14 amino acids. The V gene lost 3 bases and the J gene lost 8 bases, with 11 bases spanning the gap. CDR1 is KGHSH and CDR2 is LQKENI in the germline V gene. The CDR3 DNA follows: TGTGCCAGCTCACCCGGGCCTGGAGATTCACCCCTCCACTTT. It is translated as CASSPGPGDSPLHF.

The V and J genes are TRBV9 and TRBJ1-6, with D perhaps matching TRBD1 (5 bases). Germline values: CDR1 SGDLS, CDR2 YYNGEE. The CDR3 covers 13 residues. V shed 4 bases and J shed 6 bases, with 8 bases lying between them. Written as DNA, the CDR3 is TGTGCCAGCAGCAGACAGTTTAATTCACCCCTCCACTTT. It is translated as CASSRQFNSPLHF.

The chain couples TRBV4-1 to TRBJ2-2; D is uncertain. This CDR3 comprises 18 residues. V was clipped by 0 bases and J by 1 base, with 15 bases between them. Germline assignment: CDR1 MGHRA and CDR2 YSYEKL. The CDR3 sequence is CASSQEVSAGRNTGELFF. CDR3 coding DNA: TGCGCCAGCAGCCAAGAAGTCTCGGCCGGAAGGAACACCGGGGAGCTGTTTTTT.

The CDR3 sequence is CASSLVAGANYGYTF. CDR3 sequence (DNA): TGTGCCAGCAGCTTGGTAGCAGGGGCTAACTATGGCTACACCTTC. V and J are TRBV5-6 and TRBJ1-2, with D possibly being TRBD1 (6 bases). The germline V gene has CDR1 SGHDT and CDR2 YYEEEE. Trimming removed 0 bases at V and 0 bases at J, with 9 bases between. The CDR3 runs to 15 residues.

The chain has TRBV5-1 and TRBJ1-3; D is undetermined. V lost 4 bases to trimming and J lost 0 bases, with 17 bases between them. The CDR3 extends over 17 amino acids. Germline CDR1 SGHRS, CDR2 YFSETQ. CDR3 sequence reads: CASSPQPAASSGNTIYF. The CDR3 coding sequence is TGCGCCAGCAGCCCACAACCCGCAGCCAGCTCTGGAAACACCATATATTTT.

The CDR3 protein is CASSSDRPPVEQYF. The CDR3 bases are TGTGCCAGCAGCTCGGACAGGCCCCCAGTAGAGCAGTACTTC. This chain uses TRBV7-9 with TRBJ2-7, with 7 bases matching TRBD1. The CDR3 is 14 residues long. The V gene end was trimmed by 4 bases and the J gene end by 7 bases; junction bases not matched to a gene: 10. Germline CDR1 SEHNR, CDR2 FQNEAQ (reference sequence).

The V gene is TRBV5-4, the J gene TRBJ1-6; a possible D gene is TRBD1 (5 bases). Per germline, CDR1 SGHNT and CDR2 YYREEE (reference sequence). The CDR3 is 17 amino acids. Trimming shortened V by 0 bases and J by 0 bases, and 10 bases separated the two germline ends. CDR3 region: CASSLGPGSSYNSPLHF. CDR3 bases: TGTGCCAGCAGCTTGGGTCCAGGGAGCTCCTATAATTCACCCCTCCACTTT.

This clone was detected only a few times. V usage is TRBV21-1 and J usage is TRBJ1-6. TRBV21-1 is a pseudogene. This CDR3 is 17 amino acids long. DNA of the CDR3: TGTGCCAGCGACGGGACTCCACACAGCTCCTATAATTCACCCCTCCACTTT. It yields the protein CASDGTPHSSYNSPLHF.

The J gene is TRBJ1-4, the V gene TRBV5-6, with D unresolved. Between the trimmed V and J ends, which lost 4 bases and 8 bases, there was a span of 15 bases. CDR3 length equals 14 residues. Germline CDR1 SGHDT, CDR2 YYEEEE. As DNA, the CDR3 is TGTGCCAGCAGCCTCGTAGGGCTAGGAGAAAAACTGTTTTTT. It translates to CASSLVGLGEKLFF.

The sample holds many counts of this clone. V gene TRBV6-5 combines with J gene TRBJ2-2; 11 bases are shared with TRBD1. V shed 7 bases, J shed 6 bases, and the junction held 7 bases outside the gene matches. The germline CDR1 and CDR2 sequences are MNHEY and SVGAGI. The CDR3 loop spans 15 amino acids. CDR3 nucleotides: TGTGCCAGCATTCCCGGGACAGGGGGTTCCGGGGAGCTGTTTTTT. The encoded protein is CASIPGTGGSGELFF.

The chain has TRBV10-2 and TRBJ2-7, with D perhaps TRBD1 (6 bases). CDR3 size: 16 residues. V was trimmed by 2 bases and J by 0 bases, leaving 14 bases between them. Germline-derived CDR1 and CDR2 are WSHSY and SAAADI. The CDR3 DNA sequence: TGCGCCAGCAGTGAGCCGGGACACCAGAGCTCCTACGAGCAGTACTTC. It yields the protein CASSEPGHQSSYEQYF.

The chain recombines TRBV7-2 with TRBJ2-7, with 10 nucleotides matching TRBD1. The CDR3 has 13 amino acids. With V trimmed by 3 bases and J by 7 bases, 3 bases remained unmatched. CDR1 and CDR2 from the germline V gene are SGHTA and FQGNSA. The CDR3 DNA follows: TGTGCCAGCAGCTTTAGGACAGGGGGGGAGCAGTACTTC. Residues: CASSFRTGGEQYF.

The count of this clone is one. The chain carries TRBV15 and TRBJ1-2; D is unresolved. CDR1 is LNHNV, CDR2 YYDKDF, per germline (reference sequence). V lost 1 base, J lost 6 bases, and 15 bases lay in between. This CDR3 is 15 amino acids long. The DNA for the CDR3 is TGTGCCACCAGCAGAGCAGAAGTACCTGGGAATGGCTACACCTTC. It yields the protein CATSRAEVPGNGYTF.

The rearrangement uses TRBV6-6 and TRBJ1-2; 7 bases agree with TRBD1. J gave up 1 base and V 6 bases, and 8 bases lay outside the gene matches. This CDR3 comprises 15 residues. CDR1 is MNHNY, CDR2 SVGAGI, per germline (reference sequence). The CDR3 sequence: CASRSSGGVNYGYTF. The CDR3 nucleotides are TGTGCCAGCAGATCCTCAGGGGGTGTTAACTATGGCTACACCTTC.

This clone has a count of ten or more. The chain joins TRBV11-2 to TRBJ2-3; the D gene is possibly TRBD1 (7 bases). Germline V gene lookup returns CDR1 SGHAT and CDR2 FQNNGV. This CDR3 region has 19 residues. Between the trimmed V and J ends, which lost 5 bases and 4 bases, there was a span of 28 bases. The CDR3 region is CASSPSALTGRLAPDTQYF. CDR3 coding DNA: TGTGCCAGCAGCCCTTCGGCCCTGACAGGGAGGCTAGCCCCAGATACGCAGTATTTT.

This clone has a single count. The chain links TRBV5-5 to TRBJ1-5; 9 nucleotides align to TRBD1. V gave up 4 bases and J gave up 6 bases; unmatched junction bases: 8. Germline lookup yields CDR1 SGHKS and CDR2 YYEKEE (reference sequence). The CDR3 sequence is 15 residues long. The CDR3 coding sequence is TGTGCCAGCAGCCAACTACAGGGGGCATTTCAGCCCCAGCATTTT. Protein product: CASSQLQGAFQPQHF. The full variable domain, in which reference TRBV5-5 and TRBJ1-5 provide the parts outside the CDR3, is DAGVTQSPTHLIKTRGQQVTLRCSPISGHKSVSWYQQVLGQGPQFIFQYYEKEERGRGNFPDRFSARQFPNYSSELNVNALLLGDSALYLCASSQLQGAFQPQHFGDGTRLSIL.

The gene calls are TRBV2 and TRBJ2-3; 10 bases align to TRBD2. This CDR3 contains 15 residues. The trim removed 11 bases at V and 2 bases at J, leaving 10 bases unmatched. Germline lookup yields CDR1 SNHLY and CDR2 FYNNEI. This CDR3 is CAGGASGGYTDTQYF. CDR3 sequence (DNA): TGTGCCGGAGGGGCTAGCGGGGGTTACACAGATACGCAGTATTTT. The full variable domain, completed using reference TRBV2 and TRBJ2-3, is EPEVTQTPSHQVTQMGQEVILRCVPISNHLYFYWYRQILGQKVEFLVSFYNNEISEKSEIFDDQFSVERPDGSNFTLKIRSTKLEDSAMYFCAGGASGGYTDTQYFGPGTRLTVL.

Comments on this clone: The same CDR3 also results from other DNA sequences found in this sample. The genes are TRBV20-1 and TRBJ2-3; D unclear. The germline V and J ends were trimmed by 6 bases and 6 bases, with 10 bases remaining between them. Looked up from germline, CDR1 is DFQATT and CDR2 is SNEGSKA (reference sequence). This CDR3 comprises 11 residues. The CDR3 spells CSASLPDTQYF. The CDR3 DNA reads TGCAGTGCAAGTCTGCCCGATACGCAGTATTTT.

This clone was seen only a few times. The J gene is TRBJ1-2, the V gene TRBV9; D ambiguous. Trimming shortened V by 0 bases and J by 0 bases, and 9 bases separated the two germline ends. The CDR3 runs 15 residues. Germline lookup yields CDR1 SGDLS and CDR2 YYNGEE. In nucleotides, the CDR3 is TGTGCCAGCAGCGTAGCTCCGGGGACTAACTATGGCTACACCTTC. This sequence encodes CASSVAPGTNYGYTF.

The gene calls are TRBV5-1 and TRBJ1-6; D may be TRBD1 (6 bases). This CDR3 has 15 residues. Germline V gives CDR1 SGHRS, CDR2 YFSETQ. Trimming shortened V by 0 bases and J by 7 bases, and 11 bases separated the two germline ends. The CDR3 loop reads CASSLAEQGNSPLHF. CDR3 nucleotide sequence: TGCGCCAGCAGCTTGGCCGAACAGGGAAATTCACCCCTCCACTTT.

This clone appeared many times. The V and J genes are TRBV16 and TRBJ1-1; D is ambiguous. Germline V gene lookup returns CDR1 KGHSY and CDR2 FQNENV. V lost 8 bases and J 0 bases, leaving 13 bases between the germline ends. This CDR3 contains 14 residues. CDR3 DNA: TGTGCCAGCGACCGAAATCGGATGAACACTGAAGCTTTCTTT. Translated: CASDRNRMNTEAFF.

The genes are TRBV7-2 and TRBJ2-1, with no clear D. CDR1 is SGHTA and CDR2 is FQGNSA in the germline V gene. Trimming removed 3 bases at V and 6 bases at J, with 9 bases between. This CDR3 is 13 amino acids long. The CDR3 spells CASSFSQRNEQFF. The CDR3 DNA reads TGTGCCAGCAGCTTTTCCCAACGCAATGAGCAGTTCTTC.

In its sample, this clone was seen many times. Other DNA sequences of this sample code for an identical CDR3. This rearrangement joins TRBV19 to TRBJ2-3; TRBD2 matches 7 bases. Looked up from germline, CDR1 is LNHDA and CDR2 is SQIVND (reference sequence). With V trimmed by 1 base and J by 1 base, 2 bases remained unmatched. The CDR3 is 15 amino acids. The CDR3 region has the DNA TGTGCCAGTAGTATAGCGGGGGGTGGCACAGATACGCAGTATTTT. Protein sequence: CASSIAGGGTDTQYF.

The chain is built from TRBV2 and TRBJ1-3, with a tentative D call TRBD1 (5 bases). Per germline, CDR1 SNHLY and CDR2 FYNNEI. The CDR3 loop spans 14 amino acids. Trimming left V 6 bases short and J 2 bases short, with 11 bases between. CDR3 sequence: CASREDNAGNTIYF. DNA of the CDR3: TGTGCCAGCAGAGAGGACAACGCTGGAAACACCATATATTTT.

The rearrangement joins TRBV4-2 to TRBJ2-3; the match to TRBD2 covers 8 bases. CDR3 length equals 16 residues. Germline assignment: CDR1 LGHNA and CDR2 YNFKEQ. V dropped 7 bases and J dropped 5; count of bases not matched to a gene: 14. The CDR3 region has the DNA TGTGCCAGCACCCCAGGGGCGGGGGGTTTTAGAGATACGCAGTATTTT. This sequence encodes CASTPGAGGFRDTQYF.

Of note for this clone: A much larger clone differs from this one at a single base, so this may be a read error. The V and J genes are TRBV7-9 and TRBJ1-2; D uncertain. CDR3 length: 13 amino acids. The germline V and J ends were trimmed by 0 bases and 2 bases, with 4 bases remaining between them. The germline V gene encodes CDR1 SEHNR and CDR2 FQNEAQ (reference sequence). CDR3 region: CASSLAGNYGYTF. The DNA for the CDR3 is TGTGCCAGCAGCTTAGCAGGGAACTATGGCTACACCTTC.

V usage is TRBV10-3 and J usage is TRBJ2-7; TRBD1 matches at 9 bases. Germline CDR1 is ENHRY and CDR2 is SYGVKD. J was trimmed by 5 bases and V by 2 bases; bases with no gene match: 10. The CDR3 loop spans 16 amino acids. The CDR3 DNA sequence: TGTGCCATCAGTGAGATGTTTACAGGGGGCAGGAACGAGCAGTACTTC. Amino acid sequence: CAISEMFTGGRNEQYF.

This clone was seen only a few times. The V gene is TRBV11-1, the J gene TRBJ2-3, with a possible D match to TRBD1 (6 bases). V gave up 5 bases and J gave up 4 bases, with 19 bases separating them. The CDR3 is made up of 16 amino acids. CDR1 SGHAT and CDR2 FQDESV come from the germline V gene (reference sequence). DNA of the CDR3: TGTGCCAGCAGCCCTGGGACAAGTGGGGTCGCAGATACGCAGTATTTT. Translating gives CASSPGTSGVADTQYF.